These 7 T cell receptor beta chains were sequenced from one sample in a study of T cell responses to AZD1222 COVID-19 vaccine. TCRdb's table, derived via immunoSEQ multiplex PCR, lists solely in-frame clones and lacks some. Of around 60,000 clones listed, 85% to 95% are singletons. Material: peripheral blood, obtained 28 days after the second dose of the MenACWY control vaccine. These receptors originate from an adult who received the MenACWY meningococcal vaccine as a control.

The J gene is TRBJ2-7, the V gene TRBV6-5; D is unclear. The germline gives CDR1 MNHEY, CDR2 SVGAGI. V lost 6 bases, J lost 0 bases, and 15 bases lay in between. The CDR3 runs to 15 residues. Here the CDR3 DNA reads TGTGCCAGCAGCCCACCCCATGGCAGCTCCTACGAGCAGTACTTC. Translating it yields CASSPPHGSSYEQYF.

The V call is TRBV5-4, the J call TRBJ2-3; a possible D gene is TRBD2 (6 bases). Trimming shortened V by 3 bases and J by 0 bases, and 11 bases separated the two germline ends. Germline V lookup: CDR1 SGHNT, CDR2 YYREEE (reference sequence). This CDR3 has 15 amino acids. The CDR3 is CASSSTSQSTDTQYF. CDR3 DNA sequence: TGTGCCAGCAGCTCTACTAGCCAGAGCACAGATACGCAGTATTTT.

The chain carries TRBV12-3 or TRBV12-4 and TRBJ2-7; D is undetermined. V was trimmed by 6 bases and J by 2 bases, leaving 5 bases between them. The length of the CDR3 is 11 residues. The CDR3 spells CASSTAYEQYF. The CDR3, as DNA: TGTGCCAGCAGCACAGCCTACGAGCAGTACTTC.

The genes are TRBV3-1 (or the pseudogene TRBV3-2) and TRBJ1-1; TRBD1 agrees at 9 bases. The CDR3 length is 17 residues. From germline, CDR1 is LGHDT and CDR2 YNNKEL (reference sequence). With V trimmed by 4 bases and J by 1 base, 10 bases remained unmatched. The CDR3 bases are TGTGCCAGCAGCCGATCCTCGCCGGGACAGGGGAACACTGAAGCTTTCTTT. Protein product: CASSRSSPGQGNTEAFF.

About this clone itself: Different DNA sequences within this sample yield the same CDR3. The chain employs TRBV27 and TRBJ2-2; D gene ambiguous. V was shortened by 3 bases and J by 8 bases, with 7 bases between the two germline ends. This CDR3 spans 12 amino acids. Germline CDR1 reads MNHEY; CDR2 reads SMNVEV (reference sequence). As DNA, the CDR3 is TGTGCCAGCAGTTTCCGCCCAGGGGAGCTGTTTTTT. It is translated as CASSFRPGELFF.

The gene calls are TRBV28 and TRBJ2-2, with 8 bases fitting TRBD2. The junction had 11 bases not matched to a gene; V was cut back by 7 bases and J by 4 bases. Per the germline V gene, CDR1 is MDHEN and CDR2 is SYDVKM. The CDR3 is 16 residues long. CDR3 bases: TGTGCCAGCACCAATCCCGGGACTAGTTTCACCGGGGAGCTGTTTTTT. It yields the protein CASTNPGTSFTGELFF.

The chain uses TRBV6-6 and TRBJ2-2; the match to TRBD1 covers 7 bases. The trim removed 4 bases at V and 0 bases at J, leaving 2 bases unmatched. This CDR3 is 15 amino acids long. Germline CDR1 is MNHNY and CDR2 is SVGAGI (reference sequence). CDR3: CASSSQGANTGELFF. CDR3 nucleotide sequence: TGTGCCAGCAGTTCCCAGGGGGCGAACACCGGGGAGCTGTTTTTT.